The 10 T cell receptor beta chains below all came from one sample that was sequenced in a study of shared clonotypes between healthy human individuals. Clones were read by immunoSEQ multiplex PCR, and TCRdb kept only the in-frame ones, dropping some. The profile shows roughly 400,000 clones, roughly 96% of them singletons. Sequenced material: memory CD8+ T cells sorted from blood. Subset: CD45RO+ cells pooled with CCR7-negative TemRA cells. Receptors were obtained from a man between 25 and 39 years old in good health.

This rearrangement joins TRBV11-2 to TRBJ2-3, with D perhaps matching TRBD2 (5 bases). The germline CDR1 and CDR2 sequences are SGHAT and FQNNGV. This CDR3 comprises 16 residues. V was clipped by 0 bases and J by 0 bases, with 10 bases between them. CDR3 amino acids: CASSLDFGGSTDTQYF. CDR3 in DNA: TGTGCCAGCAGCTTAGATTTCGGCGGGAGCACAGATACGCAGTATTTT.

The chain uses TRBV7-9 and TRBJ2-3; possibly TRBD1 or TRBD2 for D (5 bases each). This CDR3 spans 16 amino acids. Germline V lookup: CDR1 SEHNR, CDR2 FQNEAQ (reference sequence). Trimming left V 1 base short and J 5 bases short, with 16 bases between. The CDR3, as DNA: TGTGCCAGCAGCTTAGTTTCGGGACGTCGGGGAGATACGCAGTATTTT. It codes for CASSLVSGRRGDTQYF.

Remarks on this clone: Different DNA sequences within this sample yield the same CDR3. The V and J genes are TRBV2 and TRBJ1-2; no reliable D call. CDR3 length: 11 amino acids. Germline values: CDR1 SNHLY, CDR2 FYNNEI. Deletions cut 1 base from V and 7 bases from J, with 4 bases between. This CDR3 reads CASSEGGGYTF. DNA for the CDR3: TGTGCCAGCAGTGAAGGGGGTGGCTACACCTTC.

J is TRBJ2-1 and V is TRBV5-1, with unresolved D. Trimming removed 5 bases from V and 0 bases from J, with 15 bases in between. Germline values: CDR1 SGHRS, CDR2 YFSETQ. This CDR3 has 16 amino acids. CDR3 residues: CASSFTRASSYNEQFF. Written as DNA, the CDR3 is TGCGCCAGCAGTTTCACCCGGGCGAGCTCCTACAATGAGCAGTTCTTC.

The chain joins TRBV6-1 to TRBJ1-1; a weak D match, TRBD1 (5 bases). The ends were cut back, 10 bases at V and 1 base at J, with 7 bases in the middle. This CDR3 contains 11 residues. Germline V gives CDR1 MNHNS, CDR2 SASEGT. This CDR3 is CATDRNTEAFF. The CDR3 DNA follows: TGTGCCACCGACAGGAACACTGAAGCTTTCTTT.

V is TRBV18 and J is TRBJ2-1, with D uncertain. CDR1 is KGHSH, CDR2 LQKENI, per germline. The CDR3 sequence is 16 residues long. Trimming took 3 bases from V and 2 from J, leaving 14 bases between them. CDR3 region: CASSPLGIKTYNEQFF. The CDR3 region has the DNA TGTGCCAGCTCACCGCTAGGGATCAAGACCTACAATGAGCAGTTCTTC.

The chain recombines TRBV6-1 with TRBJ2-2; a weak D match, TRBD2 (5 bases). Per the germline V gene, CDR1 is MNHNS and CDR2 is SASEGT. This CDR3 comprises 13 residues. V was trimmed by 5 bases and J by 9 bases, leaving 13 bases between them. The CDR3 region is CASSPREGWELFF. Written as DNA, the CDR3 is TGTGCCAGCAGTCCACGAGAGGGCTGGGAGCTGTTTTTT.

The chain uses TRBV9 and TRBJ1-1; D is ambiguous. Germline V gene sequence: CDR1 SGDLS, CDR2 YYNGEE. Deletions cut 0 bases from V and 5 bases from J, with 8 bases between. The CDR3 has 13 amino acids. Written as DNA, the CDR3 is TGTGCCAGCAGCGTAGGAGCCGGGACTGAAGCTTTCTTT. Protein: CASSVGAGTEAFF.

To note about this clone: Within the sample, other DNA sequences also encode this same CDR3. The chain links TRBV27 to TRBJ2-5; D remains unclear. Trimming pared 2 bases from V and 4 bases from J, leaving 2 bases between. This CDR3 region has 11 residues. CDR1 is MNHEY, CDR2 SMNVEV, per germline (reference sequence). CDR3 residues: CASSLGETQYF. CDR3 coding DNA: TGTGCCAGCAGTTTAGGAGAGACCCAGTACTTC.

The rearrangement joins TRBV4-2 to TRBJ2-3; TRBD2 is a possible D gene (6 bases). The CDR3 runs 16 residues. Deletions cut 4 bases from V and 6 bases from J, with 20 bases between. CDR1 and CDR2 from the germline V gene are LGHNA and YNFKEQ. The CDR3 protein is CASSPSGAAHRDTQYF. Here the CDR3 DNA reads TGTGCCAGCAGCCCCTCGGGAGCAGCCCACCGGGATACGCAGTATTTT.